These 21 T cell receptor beta chains came from one sample sequenced in a study of PD-L1 blockade in urothelial cancer. Time point defined: pretreatment peripheral blood. Only in-frame clones appear in the TCRdb table, and some are missing; sequencing was by immunoSEQ multiplex PCR. The sample lists 50,000 or so clones; around four fifths were seen once. The sequences come from PBMCs, collected around atezolizumab (anti-PD-L1) treatment. The receptor source for this set is a man in his sixties or seventies with urothelial cancer.

V is TRBV6-1 and J is TRBJ1-1; 9 positions agree with TRBD1. V lost 5 bases to trimming and J lost 1 base; unmatched junction nucleotides: 5. The CDR3 runs 15 residues. Germline CDR1 reads MNHNS; CDR2 reads SASEGT. The CDR3 nucleotides are TGTGCCAGCAGTTCTCCGGGACAGGGGAACACTGAAGCTTTCTTT. Its translation: CASSSPGQGNTEAFF.

This rearrangement joins TRBV14 to TRBJ2-3; 8 nucleotides align to TRBD2. The germline CDR1 and CDR2 sequences are SGHDN and FVKESK. With 3 bases clipped from V and 0 bases from J, the junction kept 8 bases outside the gene matches. CDR3 length: 17 residues. CDR3 DNA: TGTGCCAGCAGCCAGAGCCGCGGGGGGAGTAGCACAGATACGCAGTATTTT. It translates to CASSQSRGGSSTDTQYF.

In this sample, this clone turned up a few times. CDR3 sequence: CASSDPRTGVNNEQFF. CDR3 nucleotide sequence: TGCGCCAGCAGTGACCCGCGGACAGGGGTTAACAATGAGCAGTTCTTC. This chain joins TRBV5-1 and TRBJ2-1; 9 bases agree with TRBD1. Germline CDR1 is SGHRS and CDR2 is YFSETQ. This CDR3 contains 16 residues. The ends lost 5 bases at V and 5 bases at J; junction bases unmatched: 11.

The gene calls are TRBV2 and TRBJ1-1; TRBD1 agrees at 7 bases. CDR1 is SNHLY, CDR2 FYNNEI, per germline. Unmatched junction bases numbered 8, after V lost 5 bases and J lost 5 bases. The CDR3 is 14 amino acids. The CDR3: CASSRQGSLTEAFF. The CDR3, as DNA: TGTGCCAGCAGTAGACAGGGTTCGTTGACTGAAGCTTTCTTT.

This chain links TRBV27 with TRBJ1-5; TRBD1 might be the D (6 bases). Trimming took off 2 bases at V and 0 bases at J, with 17 bases between the two ends. CDR3 size: 18 residues. Germline V CDR1 and CDR2: MNHEY, SMNVEV (reference sequence). The CDR3 DNA is TGTGCCAGCAGTTTACAGAGACCCGACAGGTATAGCAATCAGCCCCAGCATTTT. It is translated as CASSLQRPDRYSNQPQHF.

V gene TRBV9 combines with J gene TRBJ1-2; 7 positions match TRBD1. V trimming: 4 bases; J trimming: 4 bases; junction bases outside the gene matches: 10. The germline V gene encodes CDR1 SGDLS and CDR2 YYNGEE. This CDR3 has 15 residues. The CDR3 region has the DNA TGTGCCAGCAGCTCCCATCCGACAGGGATCTATGGCTACACCTTC. It specifies CASSSHPTGIYGYTF.

The rearrangement uses TRBV29-1 and TRBJ2-7; 8 bases line up with TRBD1. The CDR3 runs 12 residues. V was clipped by 5 bases and J by 2 bases; unmatched bases: 2. From germline, CDR1 is SQVTM and CDR2 ANQGSEA. The CDR3 DNA reads as TGCAGCGTTTGGACAGGGACCTACGAGCAGTACTTC. Translating it yields CSVWTGTYEQYF.

The chain combines TRBV9 with TRBJ2-3; D may be TRBD2 (5 bases). The V end lost 7 bases, the J end lost 2 bases, and 14 bases lay between the germline ends. The germline gives CDR1 SGDLS, CDR2 YYNGEE. This CDR3 has 14 residues. This chain's CDR3 is CASGVRGNTDTQYF. The CDR3 DNA is TGTGCCAGCGGAGTACGGGGAAACACAGATACGCAGTATTTT.

This chain links TRBV4-3 with TRBJ1-2; 11 nucleotides align to TRBD1. This CDR3 comprises 14 residues. The V and J ends lost 4 bases and 4 bases, in that order; junction bases with no gene match: 2. From germline, CDR1 is LGHNA and CDR2 YSLEER. The CDR3 loop reads CASSPGQGGYGYTF. CDR3 DNA: TGCGCCAGCAGCCCGGGACAGGGGGGCTATGGCTACACCTTC.

The CDR3 bases are TGTGCCAGCAGTTCCTCTGGGGGCGGGAGCAATCAGCCCCAGCATTTT. Translation gives CASSSSGGGSNQPQHF. This rearrangement joins TRBV27 to TRBJ1-5, with D possibly TRBD1 on 6 matching bases. The CDR3 runs to 16 residues. The germline V and J ends were trimmed by 4 bases and 1 base, with 14 bases remaining between them. Germline lookup yields CDR1 MNHEY and CDR2 SMNVEV (reference sequence).

The chain links TRBV19 to TRBJ2-1; D not certain. V was shortened by 8 bases and J by 0 bases, with 8 bases between the two germline ends. This CDR3 has 13 residues. Germline CDR1 LNHDA, CDR2 SQIVND (reference sequence). The CDR3 region has the DNA TGTGCCAGTCGGGTCAGCTCCTACAATGAGCAGTTCTTC. Its translation: CASRVSSYNEQFF.

V gene TRBV5-1 combines with J gene TRBJ1-3, with a weak D call TRBD1 (5 bases). CDR1 and CDR2 from the germline V gene are SGHRS and YFSETQ. CDR3 length equals 16 residues. Trimming took off 4 bases at V and 0 bases at J, with 14 bases between the two ends. CDR3 sequence reads: CASSRRDGASGNTIYF. The CDR3 nucleotides read TGCGCCAGCAGCAGGAGGGACGGAGCCTCTGGAAACACCATATATTTT.

The chain employs TRBV9 and TRBJ1-1; D is uncertain. The V end lost 3 bases, the J end lost 4 bases, and 13 bases lay between the germline ends. This CDR3 spans 14 amino acids. Germline CDR1 reads SGDLS; CDR2 reads YYNGEE. In DNA form, the CDR3 reads TGTGCCAGCAGCGCCGGCCCGGCAGGCACTGAAGCTTTCTTT. Protein: CASSAGPAGTEAFF.

The V call is TRBV6-5, the J call TRBJ1-6, with D maybe TRBD1 (5 bases). Trimming shortened V by 5 bases and J by 6 bases, and 8 bases separated the two germline ends. Germline-derived CDR1 and CDR2 are MNHEY and SVGAGI. This CDR3 comprises 13 residues. The CDR3 loop is CASSTDSNSPLHF. In DNA form, the CDR3 reads TGTGCCAGCAGTACCGACAGTAATTCACCCCTCCACTTT.

DNA for the CDR3: TGTGCCAGCAGTGATCAAAGAGATGCTTTCTTT. Its translation is CASSDQRDAFF. This chain links TRBV6-1 with TRBJ1-1, with D hard to call. The CDR3 runs to 11 residues. Germline lookup yields CDR1 MNHNS and CDR2 SASEGT. V was shortened by 3 bases and J by 11 bases, with 10 bases between the two germline ends.

The chain employs TRBV28 and TRBJ2-7; D is perhaps TRBD1 (5 bases). Germline CDR1 is MDHEN and CDR2 is SYDVKM. V dropped 6 bases and J dropped 7 bases, with 19 bases sitting between them. This CDR3 region has 14 residues. The CDR3: CASSSTRQLREQYF. DNA of the CDR3: TGTGCCAGCAGCTCGACCCGACAGCTCAGGGAGCAGTACTTC. The full variable domain, with the rest looked up from reference TRBV28 and TRBJ2-7, is DVKVTQSSRYLVKRTGEKVFLECVQDMDHENMFWYRQDPGLGLRLIYFSYDVKMKEKGDIPEGYSVSREKKERFSLILESASTNQTSMYLCASSSTRQLREQYFGPGTRLTVT.

The chain has TRBV18 and TRBJ2-2, with a possible D match to TRBD2 (5 bases). CDR1 is KGHSH and CDR2 is LQKENI in the germline V gene. CDR3 size: 15 residues. V was cut by 0 bases and J by 6 bases, with 11 bases left in between. The CDR3 spells CASSPPSGGPGELFF. The CDR3 DNA reads as TGTGCCAGCTCACCACCCAGCGGCGGGCCCGGGGAGCTGTTTTTT. Based on the CDR3 plus reference TRBV18 and TRBJ2-2, the full variable domain is NAGVMQNPRHLVRRRGQEARLRCSPMKGHSHVYWYRQLPEEGLKFMVYLQKENIIDESGMPKERFSAEFPKEGPSILRIQQVVRGDSAAYFCASSPPSGGPGELFFGEGSRLTVL.

V is TRBV5-1 and J is TRBJ1-4, with TRBD1 as a possible D gene (6 bases). This CDR3 spans 16 amino acids. Germline V gene data show CDR1 as SGHRS and CDR2 as YFSETQ. Trimming removed 4 bases at V and 0 bases at J, with 13 bases between. CDR3 in DNA: TGCGCCAGCAGCCTGACAGGAGATTCAACTAATGAAAAACTGTTTTTT. Its protein is CASSLTGDSTNEKLFF.

The V gene is TRBV27, the J gene TRBJ2-3, with 10 nucleotides matching TRBD1. Germline lookup yields CDR1 MNHEY and CDR2 SMNVEV (reference sequence). The CDR3 is 14 amino acids. The CDR3 region has the DNA TGTACTGTTCGGGACAGGGGCTTCACAGATACGCAGTATTTT. This translates into CTVRDRGFTDTQYF.

The gene calls are TRBV9 and TRBJ2-1, with TRBD2 matching 16 bases. The CDR3 consists of 20 residues. Germline-derived CDR1 and CDR2 are SGDLS and YYNGEE. V dropped 3 bases and J dropped 3; count of bases not matched to a gene: 12. CDR3 loop: CASSGGTSGRERFLYNEQFF. The CDR3 DNA reads as TGTGCCAGCAGCGGAGGGACTAGCGGGAGGGAGCGATTTCTCTACAATGAGCAGTTCTTC. The complete variable domain, with remaining parts taken from reference TRBV9 and TRBJ2-1, reads DSGVTQTPKHLITATGQRVTLRCSPRSGDLSVYWYQQSLDQGLQFLIQYYNGEERAKGNILERFSAQQFPDLHSELNLSSLELGDSALYFCASSGGTSGRERFLYNEQFFGPGTRLTVL.

The chain recombines TRBV30 with TRBJ2-3; 13 bases line up with TRBD2. This CDR3 has 16 amino acids. The V gene end was trimmed by 5 bases and the J gene end by 1 base; junction bases not matched to a gene: 6. Germline V lookup: CDR1 GTSNPN, CDR2 SVGIG (reference sequence). The CDR3 sequence is CAWSLGTSGGTDTQYF. The CDR3, as DNA: TGTGCCTGGTCCCTCGGGACTAGCGGGGGCACAGATACGCAGTATTTT. Filled out from reference TRBV30 and TRBJ2-3, the complete variable domain reads SQTIHQWPATLVQPVGSPLSLECTVEGTSNPNLYWYRQAAGRGLQLLFYSVGIGQISSEVPQNLSASRPQDRQFILSSKKLLLSDSGFYLCAWSLGTSGGTDTQYFGPGTRLTVL.